Listed here are 18 T cell receptor beta chains from one sample, sequenced in a study of T cell responses to AZD1222 COVID-19 vaccine. Profiling relied on immunoSEQ multiplex PCR, and the TCRdb table lists in-frame clones only, not all of them. This repertoire shows under 140,000 clones, roughly 93% found once; its top ten account for about 3%. The input for sequencing was peripheral blood, taken 28 days after the second AZD1222 dose. The receptors were gathered from an adult who received the AZD1222 COVID-19 vaccine.

The DNA of the CDR3 is TGTGCCAGTAGTATAGACTTCTATCCCCGAGTGTCGATGGGGAATGGCTACACCTTC. It is translated as CASSIDFYPRVSMGNGYTF. The V and J genes are TRBV19 and TRBJ1-2; D is unclear. This CDR3 spans 19 amino acids. Germline CDR1 LNHDA, CDR2 SQIVND (reference sequence). Trimming took off 0 bases at V and 6 bases at J, with 26 bases between the two ends. Full variable domain (rest looked up from reference TRBV19 and TRBJ1-2): DGGITQSPKYLFRKEGQNVTLSCEQNLNHDAMYWYRQDPGQGLRLIYYSQIVNDFQKGDIAEGYSVSREKKESFPLTVTSAQKNPTAFYLCASSIDFYPRVSMGNGYTFGSGTRLTVV.

The chain has TRBV12-3 or TRBV12-4 and TRBJ1-2; D is undetermined. V was clipped by 8 bases and J by 3 bases, with 7 bases between them. CDR3 length: 11 amino acids. The CDR3 protein is CASGPHYGYTF. The CDR3, as DNA: TGTGCCAGCGGCCCGCACTATGGCTACACCTTC.

This clone has only a few counts. This chain joins TRBV7-9 and TRBJ2-7; TRBD1 matches 8 bases. V dropped 7 bases and J dropped 2; count of bases not matched to a gene: 10. The CDR3 sequence is 15 residues long. Germline-derived CDR1 and CDR2 are SEHNR and FQNEAQ (reference sequence). DNA of the CDR3: TGTGCCAGCACCGAGACAGGGGTCCTCCCCTACGAGCAGTACTTC. Residues: CASTETGVLPYEQYF.

The chain has TRBV5-4 and TRBJ1-2; maybe TRBD1 (5 bases). This CDR3 region has 13 residues. Germline CDR1 is SGHNT and CDR2 is YYREEE (reference sequence). V was trimmed by 2 bases and J by 3 bases, leaving 8 bases between them. This CDR3 is CASSLGTDYGYTF. DNA of the CDR3: TGTGCCAGCAGCTTAGGGACGGACTATGGCTACACCTTC.

CDR3 sequence reads: CASGPRAGPYNEQFF. DNA for the CDR3: TGTGCTAGTGGTCCCCGTGCGGGGCCGTACAATGAGCAGTTCTTC. The rearrangement joins TRBV12-5 to TRBJ2-1; perhaps TRBD2 as D (6 bases). CDR1 and CDR2 (germline): LGHNT, FRNRAP. The V and J ends lost 5 bases and 4 bases respectively, with 15 bases between them. The CDR3 covers 15 residues.

V usage is TRBV7-8 and J usage is TRBJ1-1; 7 nucleotides agree with TRBD1. CDR3 length: 17 amino acids. J was trimmed by 1 base and V by 1 base; bases with no gene match: 9. Germline-derived CDR1 and CDR2 are SGHVS and FQNEAQ. DNA for the CDR3: TGTGCCAGCAGCTTAGTATTGGTGACAGGGAGGAACACTGAAGCTTTCTTT. This encodes CASSLVLVTGRNTEAFF.

This sequence joins TRBV5-4 and TRBJ1-1, with D perhaps TRBD1 (5 bases). The CDR3 is 17 residues long. Trimming left V 2 bases short and J 0 bases short, with 17 bases between. Germline lookup yields CDR1 SGHNT and CDR2 YYREEE (reference sequence). CDR3 amino acids: CASSFMGGPPLNTEAFF. CDR3 nucleotides: TGTGCCAGCAGCTTCATGGGGGGTCCCCCTCTGAACACTGAAGCTTTCTTT. The full variable domain, rest sourced from reference TRBV5-4 and TRBJ1-1, is ETGVTQSPTHLIKTRGQQVTLRCSSQSGHNTVSWYQQALGQGPQFIFQYYREEENGRGNFPPRFSGLQFPNYSSELNVNALELDDSALYLCASSFMGGPPLNTEAFFGQGTRLTVV.

V is TRBV25-1 and J is TRBJ2-7; D might be TRBD2 (5 bases). V was trimmed by 3 bases and J by 7 bases, leaving 19 bases between them. There are 15 residues in the CDR3. Per the germline V gene, CDR1 is MGHDK and CDR2 is SYGVNS. CDR3 residues: CASSDPGRLGREQYF. For the CDR3, the DNA is TGTGCCAGCAGTGATCCAGGACGCCTGGGGAGAGAGCAGTACTTC.

The count of this clone is one. The J gene is TRBJ2-7, the V gene TRBV27; D call uncertain. Germline lookup yields CDR1 MNHEY and CDR2 SMNVEV (reference sequence). The CDR3 contains 11 residues. V lost 4 bases and J lost 0, with 1 base in between. The CDR3 protein is CASSSSYEQYF. CDR3 nucleotide sequence: TGTGCCAGCAGTTCCTCCTACGAGCAGTACTTC.

V and J are TRBV7-9 and TRBJ1-6; 7 bases align to TRBD1. The CDR3 contains 14 residues. CDR1 and CDR2 (germline): SEHNR, FQNEAQ (reference sequence). The junction had 6 bases not matched to a gene; V was cut back by 3 bases and J by 10 bases. The CDR3 sequence: CASSLTGPMSPLHF. The CDR3 DNA reads as TGTGCCAGCAGCTTGACAGGGCCGATGTCACCCCTCCACTTT.

The rearrangement links TRBV12-3 or TRBV12-4 to TRBJ2-3; no reliable D call. The CDR3 is made up of 11 amino acids. With 6 bases removed from V and 4 bases from J, the gap between germline ends came to 5 bases. CDR3 protein: CASRNADTQYF. DNA of the CDR3: TGTGCCAGCAGGAACGCAGATACGCAGTATTTT.

The rearrangement joins TRBV5-1 to TRBJ2-1, with 15 bases fitting TRBD2. CDR1 and CDR2 from the germline V gene are SGHRS and YFSETQ. The CDR3 is 19 amino acids. Trimming cost V 3 bases and J 4 bases; bases outside gene matches: 11. The CDR3 protein is CASSSPGQGLAGGYNEQFF. The CDR3 DNA reads as TGCGCCAGCAGCTCCCCGGGACAGGGACTAGCGGGGGGTTACAATGAGCAGTTCTTC.

The chain is built from TRBV4-2 and TRBJ2-1; TRBD2 matches at 7 bases. This CDR3 has 17 residues. The ends lost 0 bases at V and 6 bases at J; junction bases unmatched: 11. Germline-derived CDR1 and CDR2 are LGHNA and YNFKEQ. The CDR3 region is CASSQERWDWGGNEQFF. The CDR3 region has the DNA TGTGCCAGCAGCCAAGAGCGTTGGGATTGGGGGGGCAATGAGCAGTTCTTC.

CDR3 in amino acids: CASSRVDRSNQPQHF. In nucleotides, the CDR3 is TGTGCCAGTAGCAGGGTTGACAGAAGCAATCAGCCCCAGCATTTT. This chain uses TRBV19 with TRBJ1-5; a weak D match, TRBD1 (5 bases). The CDR3 has 15 residues. V shed 6 bases and J shed 1 base, with 13 bases lying between them. Germline V lookup: CDR1 LNHDA, CDR2 SQIVND (reference sequence).

This chain joins TRBV3-1 (or the pseudogene TRBV3-2) and TRBJ2-3, with 7 nucleotides matching TRBD2. With 5 bases clipped from V and 2 bases from J, the junction kept 10 bases outside the gene matches. The CDR3 has 16 amino acids. CDR1 and CDR2 (germline): LGHDT, YNNKEL (reference sequence). For the CDR3, the DNA is TGTGCCAGCAGCAAACTAGCGAGACAAGCCACAGATACGCAGTATTTT. Its protein is CASSKLARQATDTQYF.

Here the CDR3 reads CASSQDRDRSYGYTF. The CDR3 DNA follows: TGTGCCAGCAGCCAAGACCGGGACAGGAGCTATGGCTACACCTTC. The V call is TRBV4-2, the J call TRBJ1-2; 8 bases fit TRBD1. There are 15 residues in the CDR3. CDR1 is LGHNA and CDR2 is YNFKEQ in the germline V gene. The trim removed 0 bases at V and 4 bases at J, leaving 4 bases unmatched.

V usage is TRBV12-5 and J usage is TRBJ1-4; 8 bases agree with TRBD1. The germline gives CDR1 LGHNT, CDR2 FRNRAP. V trimming: 0 bases; J trimming: 0 bases; junction bases outside the gene matches: 9. The CDR3 consists of 19 residues. CDR3 sequence reads: CASGLVLGRGLSTNEKLFF. The CDR3 bases are TGTGCTAGTGGTTTGGTACTAGGCAGGGGGCTTTCAACTAATGAAAAACTGTTTTTT.

The chain links TRBV7-2 to TRBJ2-7; possible D gene TRBD1, 5 bases. The CDR3 consists of 13 residues. V was trimmed by 3 bases and J by 3 bases, leaving 9 bases between them. Germline V gene data show CDR1 as SGHTA and CDR2 as FQGNSA. The CDR3 here is CASSLQGGYEQYF. In DNA form, the CDR3 reads TGTGCCAGCAGCTTGCAGGGTGGCTACGAGCAGTACTTC.